Listed here are 17 T cell receptor beta chains from one sample, sequenced in a study of blood T cell repertoires in COVID-19. The table came from immunoSEQ multiplex PCR; TCRdb's copy has only in-frame clones and leaves some out. The sample carries 450,000 to 500,000 clones, approximately 86% recorded once. The sample taken for sequencing was PBMCs or T cells enriched from blood (not recorded which). The receptors stem from a woman aged 55 to 70 who had recovered from COVID-19.

J is TRBJ2-7 and V is TRBV7-8, with 8 bases aligning to TRBD1. After removal of 5 bases from V and 2 bases from J, the junction contained 5 bases not matched to a gene. There are 14 residues in the CDR3. CDR1 is SGHVS and CDR2 is FQNEAQ in the germline V gene. The CDR3 protein is CASSPQTGAYEQYV. DNA of the CDR3: TGTGCCAGCAGCCCCCAGACAGGGGCCTACGAGCAGTACGTC.

The chain uses TRBV24-1 and TRBJ2-2; TRBD1 agrees at 10 bases. The CDR3 has 20 residues. CDR1 is KGHDR and CDR2 is SFDVKD in the germline V gene. Trimming removed 6 bases from V and 0 bases from J; junction bases left unmatched: 15. The CDR3 nucleotides are TGTGCCACCAGTCCTTGGCGTGGACAGGGGGAGACGGCGAACACCGGGGAGCTGTTTTTT. It encodes CATSPWRGQGETANTGELFF.

The V call is TRBV25-1, the J call TRBJ1-3, with a weak D call TRBD1 (6 bases). The CDR3 extends over 14 amino acids. CDR1 MGHDK and CDR2 SYGVNS come from the germline V gene. V was clipped by 6 bases and J by 0 bases, with 9 bases between them. The CDR3 protein is CASRKDSSGNTIYF. CDR3 nucleotides: TGTGCCAGCAGGAAGGACAGCTCTGGAAACACCATATATTTT.

The chain has TRBV5-6 and TRBJ2-7; TRBD2 agrees at 9 bases. The V and J ends lost 4 bases and 0 bases, in that order; junction bases with no gene match: 11. Germline CDR1 and CDR2: SGHDT and YYEEEE. CDR3 length equals 17 residues. CDR3 sequence: CASSRYSSGGSSYEQYV. Here the CDR3 DNA reads TGTGCCAGCAGCCGGTACTCAAGCGGGGGGAGCTCCTACGAGCAGTACGTC.

The chain recombines TRBV6-5 with TRBJ1-2; no definite D call. The CDR3 covers 12 residues. Trimming left V 6 bases short and J 4 bases short, with 9 bases between. The germline CDR1 and CDR2 sequences are MNHEY and SVGAGI. The CDR3 sequence: CASRAVFYGYTF. Here the CDR3 DNA reads TGTGCCAGCAGGGCCGTTTTCTATGGCTACACCTTC.

The chain is built from TRBV2 and TRBJ2-2; a possible D gene is TRBD1 (6 bases). In germline, CDR1 is SNHLY, CDR2 FYNNEI. The CDR3 is 13 amino acids. V lost 7 bases and J 4 bases, leaving 10 bases between the germline ends. CDR3 residues: CASTGEATGELFF. The CDR3 DNA is TGTGCCAGCACAGGGGAAGCCACCGGGGAGCTGTTTTTT. The whole variable domain, filled in from reference TRBV2 and TRBJ2-2, reads EPEVTQTPSHQVTQMGQEVILRCVPISNHLYFYWYRQILGQKVEFLVSFYNNEISEKSEIFDDQFSVERPDGSNFTLKIRSTKLEDSAMYFCASTGEATGELFFGEGSRLTVL.

The V and J genes are TRBV5-1 and TRBJ1-1; 11 bases map to TRBD1. Germline CDR1 and CDR2: SGHRS and YFSETQ. V shed 0 bases and J 1 base; nucleotides not matched to a gene: 8. This CDR3 is built from 18 residues. Here the CDR3 DNA reads TGCGCCAGCAGCTTGGTCCCGGACAGGGGGCTCGGGAACACTGAAGCTTTCTTT. Translation gives CASSLVPDRGLGNTEAFF.

This clone is medium-sized within its sample. The chain recombines TRBV5-6 with TRBJ2-3; 11 bases match TRBD2. The CDR3 sequence is 15 residues long. CDR1 SGHDT and CDR2 YYEEEE come from the germline V gene. The junction had 3 bases not matched to a gene; V was cut back by 4 bases and J by 2 bases. CDR3 loop: CASSLAGGLTDTQYF. CDR3 coding DNA: TGTGCCAGCAGCCTAGCGGGGGGTCTCACAGATACGCAGTATTTT.

J is TRBJ1-6 and V is TRBV27; perhaps TRBD1 as D (6 bases). The CDR3 is 15 residues long. Trimming took 1 base from V and 8 from J, leaving 12 bases between them. Germline V CDR1 and CDR2: MNHEY, SMNVEV (reference sequence). The CDR3 bases are TGTGCCAGCAGTTTATACAGGGTGGCGGATTCACCCCTCCACTTT. Protein product: CASSLYRVADSPLHF.

Concerning this clone: At the DNA level, this CDR3 is encoded by other sequences in the same sample as well. The rearrangement uses TRBV5-1 and TRBJ2-1; a possible D gene is TRBD1 (6 bases). The CDR3 has 15 amino acids. V was pared by 2 bases and J by 2 bases, with 11 bases between. Germline V gives CDR1 SGHRS, CDR2 YFSETQ. The CDR3 DNA reads TGCGCCAGCAGCTTTACAGGGTCCCCCTACAATGAGCAGTTCTTC. Protein product: CASSFTGSPYNEQFF.

This rearrangement joins TRBV6-5 to TRBJ1-2, with D possibly matching TRBD1 (5 bases). Trimming took off 8 bases at V and 8 bases at J, with 24 bases between the two ends. Germline V lookup: CDR1 MNHEY, CDR2 SVGAGI. The CDR3 consists of 15 residues. CDR3 region: CASVWNTGFSTGYTF. CDR3 sequence (DNA): TGTGCCAGCGTGTGGAATACAGGATTTAGTACGGGCTACACCTTC.

The chain is built from TRBV6-2 or TRBV6-3 and TRBJ2-1; 13 bases are a match to TRBD2. The V gene end was trimmed by 5 bases and the J gene end by 8 bases; junction bases not matched to a gene: 6. The CDR3 length is 15 residues. The germline V gene has CDR1 MNHEY and CDR2 SVGEGT. DNA of the CDR3: TGTGCCAGCAGTCCGGGACTAGCGGGGTTTGATGAGCAGTTCTTC. It translates to CASSPGLAGFDEQFF.

CDR3 loop: CASSGTAFSGNTIYF. Here the CDR3 DNA reads TGCGCCAGCAGCGGGACAGCTTTCTCTGGAAACACCATATATTTT. This chain connects TRBV5-1 to TRBJ1-3; 7 bases line up with TRBD1. V trimming: 4 bases; J trimming: 0 bases; junction bases outside the gene matches: 4. This CDR3 comprises 15 residues. From germline, CDR1 is SGHRS and CDR2 YFSETQ. The full variable domain, in which reference TRBV5-1 and TRBJ1-3 provide the parts outside the CDR3, is KAGVTQTPRYLIKTRGQQVTLSCSPISGHRSVSWYQQTPGQGLQFLFEYFSETQRNKGNFPGRFSGRQFSNSRSEMNVSTLELGDSALYLCASSGTAFSGNTIYFGEGSWLTVV.

The rearrangement uses TRBV19 and TRBJ1-2; D might be TRBD1 (5 bases). The CDR3 extends over 14 amino acids. The V gene lost 7 bases and the J gene lost 4 bases, with 16 bases spanning the gap. CDR1 is LNHDA and CDR2 is SQIVND in the germline V gene (reference sequence). CDR3 sequence (DNA): TGTGCCAGTACCATCGGGGGGAGGGGCTATGGCTACACCTTC. Translated: CASTIGGRGYGYTF.

This clone was counted between two and nine times. The chain uses TRBV5-4 and TRBJ1-2; D gene ambiguous. Trimming removed 0 bases from V and 5 bases from J, with 14 bases in between. This CDR3 region has 15 residues. Germline CDR1 reads SGHNT; CDR2 reads YYREEE (reference sequence). In DNA form, the CDR3 reads TGTGCCAGCAGCTTGGAGAACCGAGACAATTATGGCTACACCTTC. Protein: CASSLENRDNYGYTF.

The rearrangement links TRBV18 to TRBJ2-7; D not resolved. This CDR3 has 11 amino acids. The germline V gene encodes CDR1 KGHSH and CDR2 LQKENI. The V end was cut by 8 bases, the J end by 3 bases, with 8 bases between. CDR3 loop: CASRHVYEQYV. DNA for the CDR3: TGTGCCAGCCGACACGTCTACGAGCAGTACGTC.

V is TRBV6-5 and J is TRBJ2-2, with TRBD2 as a possible D gene (5 bases). The CDR3 covers 14 residues. Germline V lookup: CDR1 MNHEY, CDR2 SVGAGI. With 1 base removed from V and 6 bases from J, the gap between germline ends came to 9 bases. The CDR3 bases are TGTGCCAGCAGTTACTATCTCGGGGCCGGGGAGCTGTTTTTT. Translating gives CASSYYLGAGELFF.